This T cell receptor beta chain appears in the sequencing data of a study of blood T cells in healthy people across ages. Study-wide results and limits: Unsorted PBMCs blocked a conclusive comparison of naive and antigen-experienced cells.

On this clonotype: What it recognizes is unknown.

Next came a second PCR, run for roughly 7 to 12 cycles, which used a sample-barcoded 5' primer along with a J-beta primer mix. TCRdb re-called the 5' RACE reads with MiXCR, one entry per CDR3 protein. The sample shows some 930,000 distinct CDR3 sequences, approximately 32% of them seen only once. Aged about 6 to 100, donors were systemically healthy Caucasians from Russia. CDR3 size: 14 residues. V shed 6 bases and J 0 bases; nucleotides not matched to a gene: 5. Germline values: CDR1 DFQATT, CDR2 SNEGSKA (reference sequence). The sample was also reused in another study, on T cells of mothers and their children. As that report states: A few mothers and their six children, all healthy Caucasians, donated. Related mother-child pairs showed slightly, non-significantly higher overlap than unrelated pairs.

V and J are TRBV20-1 and TRBJ1-2, with 9 bases lining up with TRBD1. This clonotype originated in a woman between 40 and 55 years old in good health. Material for sequencing was blood. The CDR3 DNA follows: TGCAGTGCCCACAGGACAGGGGCTAACTATGGCTACACCTTC. Its translation is CSAHRTGANYGYTF.